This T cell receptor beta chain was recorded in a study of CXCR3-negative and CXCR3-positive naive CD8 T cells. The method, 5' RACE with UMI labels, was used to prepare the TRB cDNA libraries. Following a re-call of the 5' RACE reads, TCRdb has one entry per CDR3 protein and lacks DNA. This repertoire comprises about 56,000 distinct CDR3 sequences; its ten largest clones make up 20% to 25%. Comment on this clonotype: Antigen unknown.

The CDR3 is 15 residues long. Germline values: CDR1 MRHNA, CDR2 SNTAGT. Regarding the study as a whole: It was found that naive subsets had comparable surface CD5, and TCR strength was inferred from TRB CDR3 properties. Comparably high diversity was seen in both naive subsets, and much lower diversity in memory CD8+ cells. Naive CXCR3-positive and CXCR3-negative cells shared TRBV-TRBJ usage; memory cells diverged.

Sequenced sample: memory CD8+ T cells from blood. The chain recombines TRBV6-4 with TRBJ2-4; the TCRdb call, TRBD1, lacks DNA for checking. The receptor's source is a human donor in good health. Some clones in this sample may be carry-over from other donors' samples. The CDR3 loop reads CASSTGVEAKNIQYF.